The 13 T cell receptor beta chains listed next were all sequenced from one sample in a study of blood T cell repertoires in COVID-19. Sequenced by immunoSEQ multiplex PCR; TCRdb stores in-frame clones only, minus some. Altogether fewer than 45,000 clones are present, roughly nine tenths being singletons, with the ten largest covering roughly 5.7%. Sample: peripheral blood. These receptors were collected from a human donor in a cohort sampled during active COVID-19.

This clone occurred once. The chain carries TRBV28 and TRBJ2-1; TRBD2 matches 14 bases. Trimming removed 3 bases from V and 5 bases from J; junction bases left unmatched: 3. The CDR3 loop spans 16 amino acids. CDR1 is MDHEN, CDR2 SYDVKM, per germline. This chain's CDR3 is CASSLLTSGGDNEQFF. CDR3 coding DNA: TGTGCCAGCAGTTTGTTGACTAGCGGGGGGGACAATGAGCAGTTCTTC.

The chain is built from TRBV6-2 or TRBV6-3 and TRBJ2-7, with a tentative D call TRBD1 (6 bases). Germline values: CDR1 MNHEY, CDR2 SVGEGT. The germline V and J ends were trimmed by 1 base and 3 bases, with 13 bases remaining between them. CDR3 length: 15 residues. DNA for the CDR3: TGTGCCAGCAGTTACTTACAGGGATCTTTCTACGAGCAGTACTTC. It yields the protein CASSYLQGSFYEQYF.

The chain couples TRBV7-2 to TRBJ2-3; TRBD2 matches at 7 bases. The trim removed 3 bases at V and 3 bases at J, leaving 3 bases unmatched. CDR3 length: 14 residues. The germline V gene has CDR1 SGHTA and CDR2 FQGNSA. The CDR3 DNA sequence: TGTGCCAGCAGCTTCTCTAGCGGAACAGATACGCAGTATTTT. Its translation is CASSFSSGTDTQYF. The full variable domain, rest sourced from reference TRBV7-2 and TRBJ2-3, is GAGVSQSPSNKVTEKGKDVELRCDPISGHTALYWYRQSLGQGLEFLIYFQGNSAPDKSGLPSDRFSAERTGGSVSTLTIQRTQQEDSAVYLCASSFSSGTDTQYFGPGTRLTVL.

The V and J genes are TRBV13 and TRBJ1-1; possibly TRBD1 for D (5 bases). The V and J ends lost 2 bases and 3 bases respectively, with 7 bases between them. Germline V gene data show CDR1 as PRHDT and CDR2 as FYEKMQ (reference sequence). The CDR3 has 13 amino acids. The CDR3, as DNA: TGTGCCAGCAGCTTATCAGGGTACACTGAAGCTTTCTTT. It is translated as CASSLSGYTEAFF.

The V gene is TRBV11-2, the J gene TRBJ2-3; the D gene is possibly TRBD1 (5 bases). The germline V and J ends were trimmed by 1 base and 2 bases, with 22 bases remaining between them. Germline V gene lookup returns CDR1 SGHAT and CDR2 FQNNGV. This CDR3 spans 19 amino acids. The DNA for the CDR3 is TGTGCCAGCAGCTTAGCCGGCAGGGCGACGGATCCCATCACAGATACGCAGTATTTT. As protein: CASSLAGRATDPITDTQYF.

The gene calls are TRBV4-2 and TRBJ2-3; 8 positions agree with TRBD2. This CDR3 is 15 amino acids long. V trimming: 0 bases; J trimming: 6 bases; junction bases outside the gene matches: 5. Germline V CDR1 and CDR2: LGHNA, YNFKEQ. The CDR3 coding sequence is TGTGCCAGCAGCCAAGATACGGGGGGGCCCGATACGCAGTATTTT. It codes for CASSQDTGGPDTQYF.

The chain is built from TRBV6-1 and TRBJ1-5, with D possibly matching TRBD1 (6 bases). Germline V lookup: CDR1 MNHNS, CDR2 SASEGT. V lost 3 bases and J lost 4, with 28 bases in between. The CDR3 is 20 amino acids. CDR3 loop: CASSDRGTRRKHDGNQPQHF. CDR3 sequence (DNA): TGTGCCAGCAGTGATAGGGGGACACGACGGAAACACGACGGAAATCAGCCCCAGCATTTT.

CDR3 sequence reads: CASIGTSYNEQFF. Here the CDR3 DNA reads TGTGCCAGCATCGGGACAAGTTACAATGAGCAGTTCTTC. The chain carries TRBV2 and TRBJ2-1, with a weak D call TRBD1 (6 bases). Germline CDR1 SNHLY, CDR2 FYNNEI. This CDR3 is built from 13 residues. Trimming took off 7 bases at V and 4 bases at J, with 11 bases between the two ends.

The chain couples TRBV14 to TRBJ1-1, with 7 bases fitting TRBD1. CDR3 length: 15 amino acids. The germline V gene has CDR1 SGHDN and CDR2 FVKESK. V lost 0 bases, J lost 1 base, and 2 bases stayed unmatched. The CDR3 spells CASSQDRGPNTEAFF. As DNA, the CDR3 is TGTGCCAGCAGCCAAGATAGGGGGCCGAACACTGAAGCTTTCTTT. Based on the CDR3 plus reference TRBV14 and TRBJ1-1, the full variable domain is EAGVTQFPSHSVIEKGQTVTLRCDPISGHDNLYWYRRVMGKEIKFLLHFVKESKQDESGMPNNRFLAERTGGTYSTLKVQPAELEDSGVYFCASSQDRGPNTEAFFGQGTRLTVV.

The J gene is TRBJ2-7, the V gene TRBV9; 8 nucleotides match TRBD1. The CDR3 is made up of 15 amino acids. After removal of 2 bases from V and 4 bases from J, the junction contained 8 bases not matched to a gene. Per the germline V gene, CDR1 is SGDLS and CDR2 is YYNGEE. As DNA, the CDR3 is TGTGCCAGCAGCGTTGATGGACAGGGTACTTACGAGCAGTACTTC. It translates to CASSVDGQGTYEQYF. The whole variable domain, remainder taken from reference TRBV9 and TRBJ2-7, is DSGVTQTPKHLITATGQRVTLRCSPRSGDLSVYWYQQSLDQGLQFLIQYYNGEERAKGNILERFSAQQFPDLHSELNLSSLELGDSALYFCASSVDGQGTYEQYFGPGTRLTVT.

This clone was detected only once. The gene calls are TRBV5-4 and TRBJ2-3; D unclear. Germline lookup yields CDR1 SGHNT and CDR2 YYREEE (reference sequence). Trimming cost V 1 base and J 2 bases, with 8 bases left between them. The CDR3 runs to 14 residues. CDR3 DNA: TGTGCCAGCAGCTTGCGCGAAGCCACAGATACGCAGTATTTT. It yields the protein CASSLREATDTQYF. The variable domain in full, completed from reference TRBV5-4 and TRBJ2-3, reads ETGVTQSPTHLIKTRGQQVTLRCSSQSGHNTVSWYQQALGQGPQFIFQYYREEENGRGNFPPRFSGLQFPNYSSELNVNALELDDSALYLCASSLREATDTQYFGPGTRLTVL.

V gene TRBV9 combines with J gene TRBJ2-2; D might be TRBD1 (5 bases). The CDR3 has 16 amino acids. CDR1 and CDR2 from the germline V gene are SGDLS and YYNGEE. V lost 1 base, J lost 3 bases, and 13 bases lay in between. The CDR3 region is CASSVLQGYDTGELFF. CDR3 nucleotide sequence: TGTGCCAGCAGCGTATTGCAGGGTTACGACACCGGGGAGCTGTTTTTT.

This chain joins TRBV18 and TRBJ2-3; possibly TRBD1 for D (5 bases). CDR3 length: 15 residues. V lost 1 base and J 4 bases, leaving 12 bases between the germline ends. CDR1 is KGHSH and CDR2 is LQKENI in the germline V gene. The CDR3 here is CASSPQGYFADTQYF. The CDR3 DNA sequence: TGTGCCAGCTCACCACAGGGGTATTTCGCAGATACGCAGTATTTT.